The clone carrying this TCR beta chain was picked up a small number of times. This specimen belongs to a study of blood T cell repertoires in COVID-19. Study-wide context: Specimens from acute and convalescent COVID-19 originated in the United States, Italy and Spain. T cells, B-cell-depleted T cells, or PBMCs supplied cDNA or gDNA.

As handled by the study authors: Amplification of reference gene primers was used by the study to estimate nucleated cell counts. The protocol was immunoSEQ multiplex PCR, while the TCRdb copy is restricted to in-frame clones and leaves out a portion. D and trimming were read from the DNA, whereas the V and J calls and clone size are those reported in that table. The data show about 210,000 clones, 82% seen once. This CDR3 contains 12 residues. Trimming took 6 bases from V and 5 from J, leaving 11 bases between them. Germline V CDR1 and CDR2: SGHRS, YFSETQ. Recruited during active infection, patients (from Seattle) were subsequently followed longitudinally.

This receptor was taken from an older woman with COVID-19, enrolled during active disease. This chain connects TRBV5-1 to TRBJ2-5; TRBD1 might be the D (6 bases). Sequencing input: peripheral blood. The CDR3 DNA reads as TGCGCCAGCAATCGGCAGGGGGAGACCCAGTACTTC. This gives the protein CASNRQGETQYF.